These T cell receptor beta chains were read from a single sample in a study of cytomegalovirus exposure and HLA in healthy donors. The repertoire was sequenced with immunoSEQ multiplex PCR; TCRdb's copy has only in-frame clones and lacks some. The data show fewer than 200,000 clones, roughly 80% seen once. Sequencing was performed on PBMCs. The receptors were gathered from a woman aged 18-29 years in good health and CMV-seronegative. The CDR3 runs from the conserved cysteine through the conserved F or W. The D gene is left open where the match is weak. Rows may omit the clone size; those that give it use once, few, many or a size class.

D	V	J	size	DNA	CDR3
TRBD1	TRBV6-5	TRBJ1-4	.	TGTGCCAGCAGTGGACAGGAATATGAAAAACTGTTTTTT	CASSGQEYEKLFF
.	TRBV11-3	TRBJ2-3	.	TGTGCCAGCAGCTTTCTCAGGAATGGAGATACGCAGTATTTT	CASSFLRNGDTQYF
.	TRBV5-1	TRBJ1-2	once	TGCGCCAGCAGCCGAGGGGAGGGGATCGGTGGCTACACCTTC	CASSRGEGIGGYTF
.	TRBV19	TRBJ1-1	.	TGTGCCAGTAGCAGAAGGGGGATAATTAGGCAGGGGAACACTGAAGCTTTCTTT	CASSRRGIIRQGNTEAFF
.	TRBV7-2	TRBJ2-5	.	TGTGCCAGCAGCTCCGACAGGTGGGGGACCCAGTACTTC	CASSSDRWGTQYF
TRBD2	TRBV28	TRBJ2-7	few	TGTGCCAGCAACCCGGGACTAGCGGGAACGATATACGAGCAGTACTTC	CASNPGLAGTIYEQYF
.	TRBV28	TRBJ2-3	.	TGTGCCAGCAGTTTACTGACAGATACGCAGTATTTT	CASSLLTDTQYF
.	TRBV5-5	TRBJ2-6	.	TGTGCCAGCAGCTTGTGGAACAGGGTGAGCTCTGGGGCCAACGTCCTGACTTTC	CASSLWNRVSSGANVLTF
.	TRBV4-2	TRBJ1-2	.	TGTGCCAGCAGCCAAGAGATCCAGGATGATAACTATGGCTACACCTTC	CASSQEIQDDNYGYTF
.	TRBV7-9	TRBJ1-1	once	TGTGCCAGCAGCTTAGCTGACATTACGAACACTGAAGCTTTCTTT	CASSLADITNTEAFF
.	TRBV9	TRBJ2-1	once	TGTGCCAGCAGCGTAGCCCTAGCCGTCCCCCATGAGCAGTTCTTC	CASSVALAVPHEQFF
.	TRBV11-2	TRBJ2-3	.	TGTGCCAGCAGCTTAGCGTTCTCCAGCACAGATACGCAGTATTTT	CASSLAFSSTDTQYF
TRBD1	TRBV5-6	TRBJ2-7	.	TGTGCCAGCAGTTACCGGGACAGGGGCGCCTACGAGCAGTGCTTC	CASSYRDRGAYEQCF
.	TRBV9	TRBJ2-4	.	TGTGCCAGCAGCGTAGGTGGGGGACTCAAAAACATTCAGTACTTC	CASSVGGGLKNIQYF
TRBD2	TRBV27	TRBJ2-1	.	TGTGCCAGCAGTTTATCCGGACTAGACTACAATGAGCAGTTCTTC	CASSLSGLDYNEQFF
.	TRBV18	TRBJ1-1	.	TGTGCCAGCTCACCCCGGGGGGTGGAGAACACTGAAGCTTTCTTT	CASSPRGVENTEAFF
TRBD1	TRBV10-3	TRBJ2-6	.	TGTGCCATCAGTCGTAGGACAGGGGAACTTTCTGGGGCCAACGTCCTGACTTTC	CAISRRTGELSGANVLTF
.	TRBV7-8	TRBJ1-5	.	TGTGCCAGCAGCGCCGGACAGTTCGCCAATAGCAATCAGCCCCAGCATTTT	CASSAGQFANSNQPQHF
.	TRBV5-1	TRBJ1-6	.	TGCGCCAGCAGCTTGTCCGTACAGGATAATTCACCCCTCCACTTT	CASSLSVQDNSPLHF
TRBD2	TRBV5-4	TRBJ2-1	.	TGTGCCAGCAGCTTGATTGGCGGGGGGAACAATGAGCAGTTCTTC	CASSLIGGGNNEQFF
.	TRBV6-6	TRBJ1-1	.	TGTGCCAGCAGTTACTCAGCAGGGCAGAGGAACACTGAAGCTTTCTTT	CASSYSAGQRNTEAFF
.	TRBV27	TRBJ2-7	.	TGTGCCAGCAGCTTGACTTCGGGACTCCCGACCTACGAGCAGTACTTC	CASSLTSGLPTYEQYF
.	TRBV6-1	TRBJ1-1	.	TGTGCCAGCAGTGAAGGGGACACGAACACTGAAGCTTTCTTT	CASSEGDTNTEAFF
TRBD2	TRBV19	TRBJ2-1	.	TGTGCCAGTAGGCGGGAGGACCGCTCCTACAATGAGCAGTTCTTC	CASRREDRSYNEQFF
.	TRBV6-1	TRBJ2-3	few	TGTGCCAGCAGTTTTCCGGGAGATGGCACAGATACGCAGTATTTT	CASSFPGDGTDTQYF
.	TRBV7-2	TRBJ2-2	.	TGTGCCAGCAGCTTCTCCGTCGCCGGGGAGCTGTTTTTT	CASSFSVAGELFF
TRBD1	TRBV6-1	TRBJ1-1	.	TGTGCCAGCATTGCACAGGGGTTTCCTGAAGCTTTCTTT	CASIAQGFPEAFF
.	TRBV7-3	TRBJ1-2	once	TGTGCCAGCAGCTTAAACCGGGACACTCCTCTATATGGCTACACCTTC	CASSLNRDTPLYGYTF
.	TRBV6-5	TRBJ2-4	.	TGTGCCAGCAGGGGGCTGGAAAACATTCAGTACTTC	CASRGLENIQYF
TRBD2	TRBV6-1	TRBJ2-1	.	TGTGCCAGCAGTGAAGGGGCGGGAGACTACAATGAGCAGTTCTTC	CASSEGAGDYNEQFF
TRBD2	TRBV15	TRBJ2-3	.	TGTGCCACCAGCAGCAACACTCCGGGACTAGCGGGGGCAGATACGCAGTATTTT	CATSSNTPGLAGADTQYF
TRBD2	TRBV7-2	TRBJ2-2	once	TGTGCCAGCAGCCCCCATCATAGCGGGAGGGCCAGGGGGGAGCTGTTTTTT	CASSPHHSGRARGELFF
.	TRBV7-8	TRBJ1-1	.	TGTGCCAGCAGCTTAGAGGGAACAGGGAATACGGCTGAAGCTTTCTTT	CASSLEGTGNTAEAFF
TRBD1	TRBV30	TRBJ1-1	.	TGTGCCCGGACAGGGGACACTAAAGCTTTCTTT	CARTGDTKAFF